Following are 30 T cell receptor beta chains from one sample sequenced in a study of OX40 agonist ivuxolimab in advanced cancers. Sequencing used immunoSEQ multiplex PCR; TCRdb keeps in-frame clones, though not all of them. The data contain over 60,000 clones, roughly 87% of them singletons. This material consisted of CD4+ or CD8+ T cells sorted from blood, taken in a trial of the OX40 agonist ivuxolimab. These TCRs come from an adult with an advanced solid tumor such as melanoma, head and neck, liver or kidney cancer.

J is TRBJ1-5 and V is TRBV19; no firm D call. V was pared by 6 bases and J by 6 bases, with 18 bases between. The CDR3 covers 15 residues. Germline CDR1 reads LNHDA; CDR2 reads SQIVND (reference sequence). The CDR3 DNA reads as TGTGCCAGTAGAAGCCCCAAAAGGGTAGGTCAGCCCCAGCATTTT. This gives the protein CASRSPKRVGQPQHF.

This chain uses TRBV6-6 with TRBJ1-5, with D tentatively TRBD1 (6 bases). This CDR3 comprises 16 residues. Trimming stripped 6 bases from V and 1 base from J, with 16 bases between. Germline V lookup: CDR1 MNHNY, CDR2 SVGAGI (reference sequence). CDR3 DNA: TGTGCCAGCAGACCTAGAGGCCAGGGGAGCAATCAGCCCCAGCATTTT. Encoded protein: CASRPRGQGSNQPQHF.

The chain's CDR3 is CASDQGARQPQHF. In nucleotides, the CDR3 is TGTGCCAGCGATCAGGGAGCGCGTCAGCCCCAGCATTTT. V usage is TRBV6-5 and J usage is TRBJ1-5; D is perhaps TRBD1 (5 bases). Trimming stripped 8 bases from V and 6 bases from J, with 14 bases between. The V gene's germline CDR1 is MNHEY and CDR2 SVGAGI. The CDR3 runs to 13 residues.

This chain uses TRBV30 with TRBJ1-1; D is unresolved. CDR3 size: 15 residues. Germline-derived CDR1 and CDR2 are GTSNPN and SVGIG (reference sequence). The V and J ends lost 3 bases and 1 base respectively, with 15 bases between them. CDR3 sequence (DNA): TGTGCCTGGAGGCGTCCCGGGTCCCCGAACACTGAAGCTTTCTTT. It specifies CAWRRPGSPNTEAFF.

The rearrangement joins TRBV7-9 to TRBJ1-4, with TRBD1 identical over 10 bases. CDR3 size: 17 residues. The V and J ends lost 0 bases and 7 bases, in that order; junction bases with no gene match: 8. Looked up from germline, CDR1 is SEHNR and CDR2 is FQNEAQ (reference sequence). The CDR3 protein is CASSLAAGQGIGEKLFF. CDR3 nucleotide sequence: TGTGCCAGCAGCTTAGCCGCGGGACAGGGGATTGGTGAAAAACTGTTTTTT.

The chain joins TRBV18 to TRBJ2-7, with 8 bases that match TRBD1. The V gene's germline CDR1 is KGHSH and CDR2 LQKENI. This CDR3 spans 15 amino acids. V shed 0 bases and J 3 bases; nucleotides not matched to a gene: 4. CDR3 in amino acids: CASSPPNDRGYEQYF. The DNA for the CDR3 is TGTGCCAGCTCACCACCGAACGACAGGGGCTACGAGCAGTACTTC.

J is TRBJ2-1 and V is TRBV7-3; perhaps TRBD2 as D (6 bases). The CDR3 extends over 15 amino acids. Germline CDR1 and CDR2: SGHTA and FQGTGA. Trimming cost V 5 bases and J 0 bases, with 11 bases left between them. In DNA form, the CDR3 reads TGTGCCAGCAGCCCCCCCGGGGGCTCCTACAATGAGCAGTTCTTC. The encoded protein is CASSPPGGSYNEQFF.

The rearrangement uses TRBV6-6 and TRBJ1-2; no clear D. The CDR3 consists of 11 residues. The V gene's germline CDR1 is MNHNY and CDR2 SVGAGI (reference sequence). V was shortened by 2 bases and J by 8 bases, with 6 bases between the two germline ends. In DNA, the CDR3 is TGTGCCAGCAGTTACGGGCCGGGCTACACCTTC. Translated: CASSYGPGYTF.

The chain joins TRBV7-2 to TRBJ2-5; 8 nucleotides align to TRBD2. V shed 7 bases, J shed 4 bases, and the junction held 14 bases outside the gene matches. CDR1 is SGHTA and CDR2 is FQGNSA in the germline V gene. The CDR3 has 16 amino acids. The DNA of the CDR3 is TGTGCCAGCATCCCTCCCCGGGGCGCGGGGGGAGAGACCCAGTACTTC. Translation: CASIPPRGAGGETQYF.

This clone was seen a handful of times. The gene calls are TRBV28 and TRBJ1-4; D is undetermined. Germline assignment: CDR1 MDHEN and CDR2 SYDVKM. Trimming removed 4 bases from V and 3 bases from J, with 15 bases in between. The CDR3 covers 16 residues. CDR3 DNA sequence: TGTGCCAGCAGTTGGGGAGCCTTGGACGCTAATGAAAAACTGTTTTTT. Translation: CASSWGALDANEKLFF.

The chain is built from TRBV11-2 and TRBJ2-5; unclear D gene. V gave up 4 bases and J gave up 1 base, with 10 bases separating them. This CDR3 has 14 residues. Germline CDR1 reads SGHAT; CDR2 reads FQNNGV. CDR3 residues: CASSSAGAQETQYF. The CDR3 region has the DNA TGTGCCAGCAGCTCAGCCGGAGCCCAAGAGACCCAGTACTTC.

This clone has a count of ten or more. The CDR3 DNA sequence: TGTGCCTGGAGCCGGACAATAAGTCCCCTCCACTTT. As protein: CAWSRTISPLHF. V gene TRBV30 combines with J gene TRBJ1-6; maybe TRBD1 (5 bases). V was shortened by 3 bases and J by 13 bases, with 13 bases between the two germline ends. The CDR3 has 12 residues. Germline V gene data show CDR1 as GTSNPN and CDR2 as SVGIG (reference sequence).

The chain has TRBV5-5 and TRBJ2-3; 8 positions match TRBD2. Germline assignment: CDR1 SGHKS and CDR2 YYEKEE (reference sequence). This CDR3 has 17 amino acids. J was trimmed by 2 bases and V by 0 bases; bases with no gene match: 8. CDR3 loop: CASSLGAFSGNTDTQYF. CDR3 sequence (DNA): TGTGCCAGCAGCTTGGGAGCGTTTAGCGGGAACACAGATACGCAGTATTTT.

The chain carries TRBV5-1 and TRBJ2-3; maybe TRBD1 (6 bases). Trimming removed 2 bases at V and 0 bases at J, with 7 bases between. The CDR3 is made up of 14 amino acids. Germline V gives CDR1 SGHRS, CDR2 YFSETQ. As DNA, the CDR3 is TGCGCCAGCAGCTTAGGGGGTAGCACAGATACGCAGTATTTT. Encoded protein: CASSLGGSTDTQYF.

This clone was counted once. CDR3 region: CASGQSDRGLKAYEQYF. The CDR3 DNA reads as TGTGCTAGTGGCCAATCTGACAGGGGGCTAAAGGCCTACGAGCAGTACTTC. The chain has TRBV12-5 and TRBJ2-7; 10 bases are shared with TRBD1. The CDR3 runs 17 residues. Germline-derived CDR1 and CDR2 are LGHNT and FRNRAP. The trim removed 6 bases at V and 2 bases at J, leaving 13 bases unmatched.

The chain has TRBV5-4 and TRBJ1-1; 8 nucleotides align to TRBD1. V lost 7 bases and J lost 3; bases outside the gene matches: 17. The CDR3 sequence is 17 residues long. Looked up from germline, CDR1 is SGHNT and CDR2 is YYREEE (reference sequence). CDR3 coding DNA: TGTGCCAGCCACGGGTTAATTACAGGGGGAGGAGACACTGAAGCTTTCTTT. Amino acid sequence: CASHGLITGGGDTEAFF.

V gene TRBV5-1 combines with J gene TRBJ2-4; the D gene could be TRBD1 or TRBD2 (5 bases each). The V gene lost 3 bases and the J gene lost 7 bases, with 20 bases spanning the gap. Per the germline V gene, CDR1 is SGHRS and CDR2 is YFSETQ. The CDR3 covers 16 residues. CDR3 DNA sequence: TGCGCCAGCAGCTCAGATCCGGGTGTGGGGGATAACATTCAGTACTTC. It specifies CASSSDPGVGDNIQYF.

CDR3 DNA: TGCGCCAGCAGCTCTCTAGCGAGCGGGGATGGCGAGCAGTTCTTC. The encoded protein is CASSSLASGDGEQFF. The V and J genes are TRBV5-1 and TRBJ2-1; 7 bases are shared with TRBD2. Germline assignment: CDR1 SGHRS and CDR2 YFSETQ. The trim removed 3 bases at V and 10 bases at J, leaving 13 bases unmatched. This CDR3 is built from 15 residues.

This clone was counted a few times. The chain employs TRBV7-9 and TRBJ1-2, with D uncertain. CDR1 SEHNR and CDR2 FQNEAQ come from the germline V gene (reference sequence). This CDR3 comprises 14 residues. V lost 2 bases to trimming and J lost 5 bases, with 12 bases between them. The CDR3 nucleotides are TGTGCCAGCAGCTTAATCGGGGTCTCGTATGGCTACACCTTC. Its translation: CASSLIGVSYGYTF.

This rearrangement joins TRBV19 to TRBJ2-2; possible D gene TRBD1, 6 bases. The germline gives CDR1 LNHDA, CDR2 SQIVND (reference sequence). Between the trimmed V and J ends, which lost 6 bases and 1 base, there was a span of 9 bases. This CDR3 is 14 amino acids long. The CDR3 is CASRLTGNTGELFF. DNA of the CDR3: TGTGCCAGTAGGCTGACAGGGAACACCGGGGAGCTGTTTTTT.

The rearrangement links TRBV19 to TRBJ2-5; perhaps TRBD1 as D (5 bases). Germline loops: CDR1 LNHDA, CDR2 SQIVND (reference sequence). The length of the CDR3 is 13 residues. V shed 7 bases and J shed 5 bases, with 14 bases lying between them. The DNA for the CDR3 is TGTGCCAGTAAGGGGCCCACTCAGGAGACCCAGTACTTC. Translation: CASKGPTQETQYF. The full variable domain, with the rest looked up from reference TRBV19 and TRBJ2-5, is DGGITQSPKYLFRKEGQNVTLSCEQNLNHDAMYWYRQDPGQGLRLIYYSQIVNDFQKGDIAEGYSVSREKKESFPLTVTSAQKNPTAFYLCASKGPTQETQYFGPGTRLLVL.

The sample holds a few counts of this clone. This chain joins TRBV19 and TRBJ1-5; perhaps TRBD1 as D (5 bases). The CDR3 spans 18 residues. Germline V gene lookup returns CDR1 LNHDA and CDR2 SQIVND (reference sequence). Trimming pared 4 bases from V and 5 bases from J, leaving 24 bases between. CDR3 region: CASSTHLAGRVGDQPQHF. As DNA, the CDR3 is TGTGCCAGTAGTACCCATTTGGCCGGCAGGGTTGGGGATCAGCCCCAGCATTTT.

The J gene is TRBJ1-5, the V gene TRBV6-5; 7 bases align to TRBD1. Germline V gives CDR1 MNHEY, CDR2 SVGAGI. J gave up 6 bases and V 4 bases, and 6 bases lay outside the gene matches. The CDR3 runs to 14 residues. This CDR3 reads CASSWTGEGQPQHF. CDR3 bases: TGTGCCAGCAGTTGGACAGGCGAGGGTCAGCCCCAGCATTTT.

DNA for the CDR3: TGTGCCAGCAGTCCCCTCCTCGGATGGGCCCAGCATTTT. Protein product: CASSPLLGWAQHF. The J gene is TRBJ1-5, the V gene TRBV6-5; no firm D call. The CDR3 totals 13 residues. The ends were cut back, 5 bases at V and 11 bases at J, with 16 bases in the middle. CDR1 is MNHEY, CDR2 SVGAGI, per germline.

The chain uses TRBV5-6 and TRBJ1-2; D uncertain. This CDR3 spans 14 amino acids. V lost 0 bases, J lost 8 bases, and 14 bases lay in between. The germline CDR1 and CDR2 sequences are SGHDT and YYEEEE. The CDR3 region is CASSLDDARWGYTF. In DNA form, the CDR3 reads TGTGCCAGCAGCTTGGATGACGCGCGGTGGGGCTACACCTTC.

J is TRBJ1-2 and V is TRBV6-6; D is unclear. This CDR3 has 13 amino acids. The V gene's germline CDR1 is MNHNY and CDR2 SVGAGI (reference sequence). The V and J ends lost 8 bases and 4 bases respectively, with 14 bases between them. CDR3 sequence: CASGGRSIYGYTF. DNA for the CDR3: TGTGCCAGCGGCGGACGAAGTATCTATGGCTACACCTTC.

The chain combines TRBV5-4 with TRBJ1-4, with TRBD1 matching over 9 bases. The CDR3 covers 14 residues. CDR1 is SGHNT and CDR2 is YYREEE in the germline V gene (reference sequence). V lost 4 bases to trimming and J lost 8 bases; unmatched junction nucleotides: 6. The CDR3 reads CASSIGQGPEKLFF. The DNA of the CDR3 is TGTGCCAGCAGCATCGGACAGGGGCCAGAAAAACTGTTTTTT.

The chain carries TRBV27 and TRBJ1-2, with D possibly matching TRBD1 (6 bases). Germline values: CDR1 MNHEY, CDR2 SMNVEV (reference sequence). The CDR3 is 15 residues long. Trimming pared 2 bases from V and 2 bases from J, leaving 12 bases between. CDR3 loop: CASSLAAGVNYGYTF. CDR3 nucleotide sequence: TGTGCCAGCAGTTTAGCGGCAGGGGTGAACTATGGCTACACCTTC.

The chain uses TRBV7-9 and TRBJ1-3; no clear D. The CDR3 totals 15 residues. The V end lost 3 bases, the J end lost 2 bases, and 11 bases lay between the germline ends. The V gene's germline CDR1 is SEHNR and CDR2 FQNEAQ (reference sequence). The chain's CDR3 is CASSFRPDPGNTIYF. CDR3 coding DNA: TGTGCCAGCAGCTTCCGCCCGGACCCTGGAAACACCATATATTTT.

J is TRBJ2-5 and V is TRBV6-6, with D tentatively TRBD1 or TRBD2 (5 bases each). From germline, CDR1 is MNHNY and CDR2 SVGAGI (reference sequence). Between the trimmed V and J ends, which lost 7 bases and 10 bases, there was a span of 22 bases. The CDR3 spans 14 residues. CDR3 protein: CASIKMGDPLSQYF. The CDR3, as DNA: TGTGCCAGCATTAAAATGGGGGACCCCTTGAGCCAGTACTTC.